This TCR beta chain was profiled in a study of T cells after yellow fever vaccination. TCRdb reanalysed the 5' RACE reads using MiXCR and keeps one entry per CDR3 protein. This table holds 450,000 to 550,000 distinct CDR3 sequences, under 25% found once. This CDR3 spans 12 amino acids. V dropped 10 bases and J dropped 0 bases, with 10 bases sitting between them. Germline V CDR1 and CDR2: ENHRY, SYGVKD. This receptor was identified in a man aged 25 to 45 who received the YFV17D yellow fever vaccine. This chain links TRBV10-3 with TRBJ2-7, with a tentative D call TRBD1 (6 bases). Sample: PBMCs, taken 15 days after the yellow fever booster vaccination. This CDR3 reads CATGDNSYEQYF. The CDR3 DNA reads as TGTGCCACCGGGGACAACTCCTACGAGCAGTACTTC.